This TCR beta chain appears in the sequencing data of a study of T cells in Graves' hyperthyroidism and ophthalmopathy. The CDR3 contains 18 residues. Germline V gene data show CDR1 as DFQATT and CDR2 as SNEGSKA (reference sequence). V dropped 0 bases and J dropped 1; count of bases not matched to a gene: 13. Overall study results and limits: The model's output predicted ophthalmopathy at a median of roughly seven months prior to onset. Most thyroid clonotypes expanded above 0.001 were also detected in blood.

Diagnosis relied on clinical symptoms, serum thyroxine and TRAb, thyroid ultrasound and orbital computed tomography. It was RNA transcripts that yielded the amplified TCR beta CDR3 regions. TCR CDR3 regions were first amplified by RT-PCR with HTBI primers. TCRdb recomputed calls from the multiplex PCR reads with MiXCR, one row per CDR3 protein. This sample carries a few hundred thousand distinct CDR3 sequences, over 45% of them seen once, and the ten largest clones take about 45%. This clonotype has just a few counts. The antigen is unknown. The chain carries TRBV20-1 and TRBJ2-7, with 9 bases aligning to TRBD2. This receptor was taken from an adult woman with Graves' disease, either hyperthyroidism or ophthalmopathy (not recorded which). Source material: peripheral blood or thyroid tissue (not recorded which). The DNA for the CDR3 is TGCAGTGCTAGAGATCATAGGCGCGGGAGGGCCGGGTCCTACGAGCAGTACTTC. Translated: CSARDHRRGRAGSYEQYF.